The 2 T cell receptor beta chains presented below share a single source sample, sequenced in a study of cytomegalovirus exposure and HLA in healthy donors (dated by TCRdb to 2015 to 2018). Library method: the immunoSEQ multiplex PCR assay. For the multiplex PCR, a mixture combining 60 forward primers for TCR Vbeta segments and 13 reverse primers for TCR Jbeta segments was used. What TCRdb holds here is the immuneACCESS table cut down to in-frame rearrangements. Part of the clones is not present; checked against another copy, under half of the missing clones reflect an unresolved V gene, and the others are unexplained. This sample holds 85,000 to 110,000 clones; roughly 66% were observed only once. The biggest ten clones account for less than 3.5% of the sample. The material sequenced was PBMCs. Every receptor here comes from a woman between 45 and 60 years old in good health and CMV-seronegative.

The chain combines TRBV10-1 with TRBJ2-1, with D possibly TRBD1 on 5 matching bases. CDR1 is WNHNN and CDR2 is SYGVQD in the germline V gene (reference sequence). This CDR3 contains 14 residues. Trimming left V 5 bases short and J 7 bases short, with 15 bases between. Here the CDR3 DNA reads TGCGCCAGCAGTAGACAGATGGAAGTTAATGAGCAGTTCTTC. It specifies CASSRQMEVNEQFF.

The V call is TRBV11-2, the J call TRBJ1-4; perhaps TRBD1 as D (5 bases). V was clipped by 1 base and J by 0 bases, with 9 bases between them. The CDR3 spans 16 residues. Germline CDR1 and CDR2: SGHAT and FQNNGV. In DNA, the CDR3 is TGTGCCAGCAGCTTAGTGGGGGGGGCAACTAATGAAAAACTGTTTTTT. Its translation is CASSLVGGATNEKLFF.